This T cell receptor beta chain was observed in a study of long-term antiretroviral therapy in people with HIV. Post-ART PBMC samples numbered at least two per donor, and pre-ART ones at least one. Treatment for every participant with HIV took place in the United States. Points from the study as a whole: Information pertaining to ART adherence, viral resistance or therapeutic modifications was not obtained. HIV repertoires showed narrower CDR3 length ranges than controls.

A note on this clone: No antigen is known for it.

The CDR3 extends over 14 amino acids. V was clipped by 9 bases and J by 2 bases, with 15 bases between them. Germline V gene lookup returns CDR1 SGHRS and CDR2 YFSETQ. Researchers ran immunoSEQ v3.0 at survey level. Produced via immunoSEQ multiplex PCR; TCRdb's table is partial and in-frame only. The repertoire holds some 15,000 clones, roughly 90% seen once, with around 12% in the top ten. J is TRBJ1-3 and V is TRBV5-1, with D maybe TRBD1 (5 bases). This sequence was found in a man over 45 with HIV. This sample comprised unsorted PBMCs, obtained 0.7 years before starting antiretroviral therapy. This chain's CDR3 is CATSTGEPGNTIYF. The CDR3 DNA sequence: TGCGCCACCTCCACGGGGGAGCCTGGAAACACCATATATTTT. Supplemented by reference TRBV5-1 and TRBJ1-3, the full variable domain reads KAGVTQTPRYLIKTRGQQVTLSCSPISGHRSVSWYQQTPGQGLQFLFEYFSETQRNKGNFPGRFSGRQFSNSRSEMNVSTLELGDSALYLCATSTGEPGNTIYFGEGSWLTVV.